This passage covers 14 T cell receptor beta chains from one sample sequenced in a study of cytomegalovirus exposure and HLA in healthy donors. The PCR used 60 Vbeta and 13 Jbeta primers. Some clones are missing from TCRdb's copy, which holds only in-frame ones; the method was immunoSEQ multiplex PCR. The repertoire consists of about 200,000 clones, with approximately 85% occurring once and the leading ten covering about 2.6%. What was sequenced was PBMCs. The receptors shown here come from a woman between 40 and 50 years old in good health and CMV-seronegative.

This clone was detected only a few times. The same CDR3 is also encoded by other DNA sequences in this sample. V and J are TRBV5-1 and TRBJ2-1, with 13 bases fitting TRBD2. Germline V gene lookup returns CDR1 SGHRS and CDR2 YFSETQ. J was trimmed by 9 bases and V by 5 bases; bases with no gene match: 11. The CDR3 loop spans 16 amino acids. This chain's CDR3 is CASSLRLAGGSGEQFF. As DNA, the CDR3 is TGCGCCAGCAGTTTGCGACTAGCGGGAGGATCGGGTGAGCAGTTCTTC.

The chain employs TRBV7-2 and TRBJ2-1; 12 nucleotides agree with TRBD2. The V gene's germline CDR1 is SGHTA and CDR2 FQGNSA. V lost 2 bases to trimming and J lost 6 bases; unmatched junction nucleotides: 2. The CDR3 contains 15 residues. The DNA of the CDR3 is TGTGCCAGCAGCTTACTAGCGGGAGGGAGCAATGAGCAGTTCTTC. Encoded protein: CASSLLAGGSNEQFF.

This clone is a singleton in its sample. V is TRBV14 and J is TRBJ1-1, with 7 positions matching TRBD1. Trimming removed 1 base from V and 7 bases from J; junction bases left unmatched: 12. The CDR3 extends over 16 amino acids. CDR1 and CDR2 from the germline V gene are SGHDN and FVKESK. CDR3 region: CASSQGIQGRRGEAFF. Written as DNA, the CDR3 is TGTGCCAGCAGCCAAGGAATACAGGGGCGGAGGGGTGAAGCTTTCTTT.

This clone has just a few counts. V usage is TRBV4-1 and J usage is TRBJ1-2; TRBD1 matches 7 bases. With 0 bases clipped from V and 8 bases from J, the junction kept 12 bases outside the gene matches. Per the germline V gene, CDR1 is MGHRA and CDR2 is YSYEKL. This CDR3 has 16 residues. CDR3 amino acids: CASSQDPTGLRVGYTF. The CDR3 nucleotides are TGCGCCAGCAGCCAAGATCCGACAGGGCTGAGAGTAGGCTACACCTTC.

The genes are TRBV7-3 and TRBJ2-1; no clear D gene. Germline V gene sequence: CDR1 SGHTA, CDR2 FQGTGA. V was cut by 3 bases and J by 0 bases, with 21 bases left in between. CDR3 size: 19 residues. CDR3 sequence reads: CASSLIPVDSAFSYNEQFF. CDR3 nucleotide sequence: TGTGCCAGCAGCTTGATACCGGTTGATTCCGCCTTCTCCTACAATGAGCAGTTCTTC.

The chain joins TRBV5-1 to TRBJ2-7; 10 positions match TRBD1. This CDR3 is built from 15 residues. V lost 4 bases and J lost 6; bases outside the gene matches: 10. Per germline, CDR1 SGHRS and CDR2 YFSETQ. This CDR3 reads CASSSAGQGESEQYF. In DNA form, the CDR3 reads TGCGCCAGCAGCAGTGCCGGACAGGGGGAAAGCGAGCAGTACTTC.

The chain uses TRBV7-2 and TRBJ2-7, with D possibly being TRBD1 (6 bases). Germline lookup yields CDR1 SGHTA and CDR2 FQGNSA. Trimming left V 5 bases short and J 0 bases short, with 17 bases between. The length of the CDR3 is 16 residues. Written as DNA, the CDR3 is TGTGCCAGCAGCAGTGGGGTAAGGGGACACTCCTACGAGCAGTACTTC. The encoded protein is CASSSGVRGHSYEQYF.

The rearrangement links TRBV29-1 to TRBJ1-4, with D maybe TRBD1 (5 bases). The V end lost 7 bases, the J end lost 8 bases, and 17 bases lay between the germline ends. Germline loops: CDR1 SQVTM, CDR2 ANQGSEA. CDR3 length: 13 amino acids. The chain's CDR3 is CSAVLGGGEKLFF. CDR3 DNA sequence: TGCAGCGCCGTGCTGGGGGGGGGAGAAAAACTGTTTTTT.

The gene calls are TRBV2 and TRBJ1-5; no clear D gene. Germline lookup yields CDR1 SNHLY and CDR2 FYNNEI. Trimming left V 5 bases short and J 5 bases short, with 7 bases between. The CDR3 is 12 amino acids. CDR3 DNA sequence: TGTGCCAGCAGTATCAGTGATCAGCCCCAGCATTTT. Amino acid sequence: CASSISDQPQHF.

The rearrangement uses TRBV10-3 and TRBJ2-7, with 7 bases aligning to TRBD2. Losses at the gene ends were 5 bases for V and 5 bases for J; bases not matched to a gene: 9. Per the germline V gene, CDR1 is ENHRY and CDR2 is SYGVKD. The CDR3 extends over 14 amino acids. The CDR3 DNA is TGTGCCATCAGTCTGACTAGCCTCCTCGACGAGCAGTACTTC. It is translated as CAISLTSLLDEQYF.

The gene calls are TRBV6-6 and TRBJ2-3; 9 bases align to TRBD1. This CDR3 region has 15 residues. CDR1 is MNHNY and CDR2 is SVGAGI in the germline V gene (reference sequence). The ends lost 2 bases at V and 5 bases at J; junction bases unmatched: 5. The CDR3 region has the DNA TGTGCCAGCAGTTACGGGACAGGGTGGGGAGATACGCAGTATTTT. Translated: CASSYGTGWGDTQYF.

The rearrangement joins TRBV6-1 to TRBJ2-4; 12 bases line up with TRBD1. J was trimmed by 3 bases and V by 2 bases; bases with no gene match: 20. Germline V gives CDR1 MNHNS, CDR2 SASEGT. The length of the CDR3 is 22 residues. The CDR3 sequence: CASSEILAGQGATTVRKNIQYF. Written as DNA, the CDR3 is TGTGCCAGCAGTGAAATACTTGCGGGACAGGGGGCGACTACCGTCCGCAAAAACATTCAGTACTTC.

V and J are TRBV5-1 and TRBJ2-5, with TRBD2 matching over 10 bases. There are 18 residues in the CDR3. Per germline, CDR1 SGHRS and CDR2 YFSETQ. J gave up 5 bases and V 0 bases, and 13 bases lay outside the gene matches. The DNA of the CDR3 is TGCGCCAGCAGCTTGGGAGTTGCTCGAGCGGGAGGGTGGGAGACCCAGTACTTC. It encodes CASSLGVARAGGWETQYF.

The CDR3 is CASKSSVNSYEQYF. The CDR3 nucleotides are TGTGCCAGCAAGTCTAGCGTGAACTCCTACGAGCAGTACTTC. This sequence joins TRBV2 and TRBJ2-7, with D perhaps matching TRBD2 (6 bases). The CDR3 consists of 14 residues. Trimming took 7 bases from V and 0 from J, leaving 13 bases between them. The V gene's germline CDR1 is SNHLY and CDR2 FYNNEI.